The rows below give T cell receptor beta chains drawn from one sample of a study of OX40 agonist ivuxolimab in advanced cancers. Measured with immunoSEQ multiplex PCR; TCRdb has only the in-frame clones, and not every one. The sample records fewer than 90,000 clones, 92% being singletons. This specimen consisted of CD4+ or CD8+ T cells sorted from blood, obtained in a trial of the OX40 agonist ivuxolimab. The source of these receptors is an adult with an advanced solid tumor such as melanoma, head and neck, liver or kidney cancer. CDR3s include the opening cysteine and the closing phenylalanine or tryptophan. A D gene is named only where the DNA matches it firmly. Rows give clone size only sometimes, using once, few, many, or a class for an expanded clone.

v_call,j_call,d_call,clone_size,cdr3_aa,cdr3_nt
TRBV12-5,TRBJ1-1,.,.,CASGLSGGTEAFF,TGTGCTAGTGGTTTATCGGGGGGCACTGAAGCTTTCTTT
TRBV2,TRBJ1-2,.,.,CASSVWANRDGYTF,TGTGCCAGCAGTGTTTGGGCCAACAGGGATGGCTACACCTTC
TRBV2,TRBJ1-2,.,.,CASSEGSGSGYTF,TGTGCCAGCAGTGAAGGTTCGGGGAGCGGCTACACCTTC
TRBV5-1,TRBJ2-7,TRBD1,.,CASSMGQAGSYEQYF,TGCGCCAGCAGCATGGGACAGGCCGGATCCTACGAGCAGTACTTC
TRBV30,TRBJ1-6,.,.,CAWRVPQTVYNSPLHF,TGTGCCTGGAGGGTACCACAGACAGTATATAATTCACCCCTCCACTTT
TRBV27,TRBJ1-6,.,.,CASSSVSLYNSPLHF,TGTGCCAGCAGTTCTGTCAGCCTCTATAATTCACCCCTCCACTTT
TRBV28,TRBJ2-7,.,.,CAGSSGLSYEQYF,TGTGCCGGGTCCAGCGGCCTCTCCTACGAGCAGTACTTC
TRBV7-9,TRBJ2-7,.,.,CASSFGAYEQYF,TGTGCCAGCAGCTTCGGTGCCTACGAGCAGTACTTC
TRBV25-1,TRBJ2-7,TRBD1,.,CASIGTGVYEQYF,TGTGCCAGCATCGGGACAGGGGTTTATGAGCAGTACTTC
TRBV2,TRBJ1-6,.,.,CASSEGGGRNSPLHF,TGTGCCAGCAGTGAAGGCGGGGGGAGGAATTCACCCCTCCACTTT
TRBV18,TRBJ2-1,.,.,CASSPQRAVDNEQFF,TGTGCCAGCTCACCCCAGCGGGCAGTTGACAATGAGCAGTTCTTC
TRBV6-6,TRBJ1-6,.,.,CASTPGSYNSPLHF,TGTGCCAGCACCCCGGGCTCCTATAATTCACCCCTCCACTTT
TRBV11-2,TRBJ1-5,.,.,CASSPPPRPPRGNQPQHF,TGTGCCAGCAGCCCCCCCCCAAGACCCCCTAGGGGCAATCAGCCCCAGCATTTT
TRBV27,TRBJ2-3,.,.,CASSSSSWGSTDTQYF,TGTGCCAGCAGTTCCTCCTCTTGGGGGTCCACAGATACGCAGTATTTT
TRBV2,TRBJ2-3,.,.,CASRGDTDTQYF,TGTGCCAGCAGGGGGGACACAGATACGCAGTATTTT
TRBV4-2,TRBJ1-1,.,.,CASSLPDGRNTEAFF,TGTGCCAGCAGCCTACCTGATGGCAGGAACACTGAAGCTTTCTTT
TRBV11-3,TRBJ1-1,.,few,CASSLDPNTEAFF,TGTGCCAGCAGCCTAGACCCGAACACTGAAGCTTTCTTT
TRBV7-4,TRBJ1-4,.,.,CASSQTWQPEDEKLFF,TGTGCCAGCAGCCAAACGTGGCAGCCGGAGGATGAAAAACTGTTTTTT
TRBV28,TRBJ1-2,.,.,CASSSGSQYYGYTF,TGTGCCAGCAGTTCAGGGTCTCAATATTATGGCTACACCTTC
TRBV15,TRBJ1-1,.,.,CATSRGVGVEAFF,TGTGCCACCAGCAGGGGTGTTGGGGTTGAAGCTTTCTTT
TRBV19,TRBJ1-4,.,.,CASSSGGTNEKLFF,TGTGCCAGTAGCTCGGGGGGAACTAATGAAAAACTGTTTTTT
TRBV27,TRBJ2-7,.,medium-sized,CASSLLHSYEQYF,TGTGCCAGCAGTTTACTCCACTCCTACGAGCAGTACTTC
TRBV18,TRBJ2-7,TRBD2,.,CASSPMGLAGEYEQYF,TGTGCCAGCTCACCCATGGGACTAGCGGGAGAATACGAGCAGTACTTC
TRBV15,TRBJ2-4,TRBD2,.,CATSSYRAPGGWEAKNIQYF,TGTGCCACCAGCAGCTACCGGGCCCCCGGGGGGTGGGAGGCCAAAAACATTCAGTACTTC
TRBV19,TRBJ1-5,.,.,CASSIGGVQPQHF,TGTGCCAGTAGTATTGGGGGAGTTCAGCCCCAGCATTTT
TRBV4-1,TRBJ1-5,.,.,CASSQFGLRTQPQHF,TGCGCCAGCAGCCAATTTGGCCTCCGGACCCAGCCCCAGCATTTT
TRBV20-1,TRBJ2-1,.,.,CSASRSDEQFF,TGCAGTGCTAGCAGGTCCGATGAGCAGTTCTTC
TRBV5-5,TRBJ2-1,.,.,CASSLTSGLDNEQFF,TGTGCCAGCAGCTTAACCAGCGGGCTGGATAATGAGCAGTTCTTC
TRBV5-1,TRBJ1-3,.,.,CASSLALGSGNTIYF,TGCGCCAGCAGCTTGGCACTGGGGTCTGGAAACACCATATATTTT
TRBV10-1,TRBJ2-3,TRBD1,.,CASRLGTGETDTQYF,TGCGCCAGCAGACTAGGGACAGGGGAAACAGATACGCAGTATTTT
TRBV9,TRBJ2-7,TRBD1,.,CASSPGQGPYEQYF,TGTGCCAGCAGCCCGGGACAGGGACCCTACGAGCAGTACTTC
TRBV6-1,TRBJ1-2,.,.,CASSEAGGGGYTF,TGTGCCAGCAGTGAAGCGGGGGGTGGTGGCTACACCTTC
TRBV6-4,TRBJ1-1,TRBD1,.,CASSPDRASTEAFF,TGTGCCAGCAGTCCCGACAGGGCATCCACTGAAGCTTTCTTT
TRBV6-5,TRBJ1-3,.,.,CASSYSDSSGNTIYF,TGTGCCAGCAGTTACTCCGACAGTTCTGGAAACACCATATATTTT
TRBV6-5,TRBJ1-2,TRBD1,.,CASRPDRGGYGYTF,TGTGCCAGCAGACCGGACAGGGGGGGGTATGGCTACACCTTC
TRBV7-9,TRBJ1-1,.,.,CASSLEGAGEAFF,TGTGCCAGCAGCTTAGAGGGAGCCGGTGAAGCTTTCTTT
TRBV5-1,TRBJ1-4,.,.,CASSFAGGATNEKLFF,TGCGCCAGCAGCTTCGCCGGGGGTGCAACTAATGAAAAACTGTTTTTT
TRBV5-1,TRBJ2-7,TRBD1,.,CASSLGVGGQGKSYEQYF,TGCGCCAGCAGCTTGGGAGTAGGGGGACAGGGGAAGAGCTACGAGCAGTACTTC
TRBV2,TRBJ2-1,TRBD2,.,CASNEGAGGVYNEQFF,TGTGCCAGCAATGAGGGAGCGGGAGGAGTCTACAATGAGCAGTTCTTC
TRBV5-1,TRBJ1-1,.,.,CASSLDANTEAFF,TGCGCCAGCAGCCTGGACGCAAACACTGAAGCTTTCTTT
TRBV30,TRBJ2-1,.,once,CAWSVQGPRGNEQFF,TGTGCCTGGAGTGTACAAGGGCCCCGTGGCAATGAGCAGTTCTTC
TRBV11-3,TRBJ1-1,TRBD1,.,CASSLGTGVAFF,TGTGCCAGCAGCTTAGGGACAGGGGTAGCTTTCTTT
TRBV19,TRBJ2-2,.,.,CASSIVNGELFF,TGTGCCAGTAGTATAGTGAACGGGGAGCTGTTTTTT
TRBV5-1,TRBJ2-7,.,.,CASSLDGPYEQYF,TGCGCCAGCAGCTTGGACGGCCCCTACGAGCAGTACTTC
TRBV10-3,TRBJ1-2,.,few,CATNQGFGYTF,TGTGCCACCAATCAGGGTTTCGGCTACACCTTC
TRBV25-1,TRBJ1-4,.,.,CASSEPLTEKLFF,TGTGCCAGCAGTGAGCCATTGACGGAAAAACTGTTTTTT
TRBV14,TRBJ2-5,TRBD2,.,CASSERLAEETQYF,TGTGCCAGCAGCGAGCGACTAGCGGAAGAGACCCAGTACTTC
TRBV11-2,TRBJ2-5,TRBD2,.,CASSSGLAGVLETQYF,TGTGCCAGCAGCTCTGGACTAGCGGGAGTTCTGGAGACCCAGTACTTC
TRBV27,TRBJ1-1,.,.,CASSSGRISNTEAFF,TGTGCCAGCAGTTCGGGACGGATCTCGAACACTGAAGCTTTCTTT
TRBV4-1,TRBJ2-3,TRBD2,.,CASSPAGGRARTDTQYF,TGCGCCAGCAGCCCGGCGGGAGGGCGTGCGCGGACAGATACGCAGTATTTT